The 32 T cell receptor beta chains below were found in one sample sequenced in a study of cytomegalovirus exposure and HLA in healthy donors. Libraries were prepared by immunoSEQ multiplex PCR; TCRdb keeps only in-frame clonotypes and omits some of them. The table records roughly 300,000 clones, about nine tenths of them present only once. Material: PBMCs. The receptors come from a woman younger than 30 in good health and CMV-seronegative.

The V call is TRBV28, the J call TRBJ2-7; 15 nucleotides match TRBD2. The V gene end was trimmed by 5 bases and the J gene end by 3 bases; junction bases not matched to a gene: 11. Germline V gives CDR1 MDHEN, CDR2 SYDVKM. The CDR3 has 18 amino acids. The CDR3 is CASSRTSGRALAFYEQYF. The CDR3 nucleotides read TGTGCCAGCAGTCGGACTAGCGGGAGGGCCCTGGCTTTCTACGAGCAGTACTTC. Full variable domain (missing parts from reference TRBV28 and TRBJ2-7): DVKVTQSSRYLVKRTGEKVFLECVQDMDHENMFWYRQDPGLGLRLIYFSYDVKMKEKGDIPEGYSVSREKKERFSLILESASTNQTSMYLCASSRTSGRALAFYEQYFGPGTRLTVT.

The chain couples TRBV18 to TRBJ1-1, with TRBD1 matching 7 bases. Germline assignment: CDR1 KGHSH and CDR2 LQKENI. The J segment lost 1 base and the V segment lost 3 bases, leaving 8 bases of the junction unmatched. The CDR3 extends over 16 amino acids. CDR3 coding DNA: TGTGCCAGCTCACCTTTAGGGGGCTTGGAGAACACTGAAGCTTTCTTT. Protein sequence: CASSPLGGLENTEAFF.

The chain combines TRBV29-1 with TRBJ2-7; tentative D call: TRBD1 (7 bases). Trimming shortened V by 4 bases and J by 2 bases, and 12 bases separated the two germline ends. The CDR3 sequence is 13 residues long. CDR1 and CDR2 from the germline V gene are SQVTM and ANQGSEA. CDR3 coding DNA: TGCAGCGTTGTAGGAGGGGGCACCTACGAGCAGTACTTC. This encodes CSVVGGGTYEQYF.

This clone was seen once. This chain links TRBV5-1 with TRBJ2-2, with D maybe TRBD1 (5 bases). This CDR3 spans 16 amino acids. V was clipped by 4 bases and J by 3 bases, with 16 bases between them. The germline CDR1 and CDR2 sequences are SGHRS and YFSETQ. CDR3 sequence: CASSRGDDRYTGELFF. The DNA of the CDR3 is TGCGCCAGCAGCCGAGGAGACGACAGATACACCGGGGAGCTGTTTTTT.

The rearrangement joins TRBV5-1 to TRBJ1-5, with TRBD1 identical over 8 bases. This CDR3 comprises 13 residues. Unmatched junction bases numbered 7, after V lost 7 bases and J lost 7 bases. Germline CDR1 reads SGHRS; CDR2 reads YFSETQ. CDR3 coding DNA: TGCGCCAGCTCCGGACAGGGTGGCCAGCCCCAGCATTTT. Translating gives CASSGQGGQPQHF.

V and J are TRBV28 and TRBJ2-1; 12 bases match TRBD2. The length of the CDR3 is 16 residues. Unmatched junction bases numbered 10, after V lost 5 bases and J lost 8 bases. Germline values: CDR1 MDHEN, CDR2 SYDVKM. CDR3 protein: CASSPMTSGSADEQFF. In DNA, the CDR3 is TGTGCCAGCAGTCCAATGACTAGCGGGAGTGCGGATGAGCAGTTCTTC.

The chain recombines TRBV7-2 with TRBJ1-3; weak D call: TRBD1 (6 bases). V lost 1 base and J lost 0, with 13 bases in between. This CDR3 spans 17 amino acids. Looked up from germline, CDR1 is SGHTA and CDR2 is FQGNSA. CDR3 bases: TGTGCCAGCAGCTTAGAGTACAGGGCGAGCTCTGGAAACACCATATATTTT. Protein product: CASSLEYRASSGNTIYF.

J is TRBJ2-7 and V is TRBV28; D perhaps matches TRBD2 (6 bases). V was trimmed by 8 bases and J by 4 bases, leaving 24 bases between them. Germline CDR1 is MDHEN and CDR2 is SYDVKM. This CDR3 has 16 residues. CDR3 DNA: TGTGCCAGCTCCCCCGGGAGCGAAGAGGGCCGGTACGAGCAGTACTTC. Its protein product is CASSPGSEEGRYEQYF. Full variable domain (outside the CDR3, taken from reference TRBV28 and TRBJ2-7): DVKVTQSSRYLVKRTGEKVFLECVQDMDHENMFWYRQDPGLGLRLIYFSYDVKMKEKGDIPEGYSVSREKKERFSLILESASTNQTSMYLCASSPGSEEGRYEQYFGPGTRLTVT.

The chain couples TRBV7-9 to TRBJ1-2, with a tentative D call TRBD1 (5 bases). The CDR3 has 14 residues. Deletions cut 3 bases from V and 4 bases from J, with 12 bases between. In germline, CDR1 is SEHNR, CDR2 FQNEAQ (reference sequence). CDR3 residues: CASSFLGAAYGYTF. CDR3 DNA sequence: TGTGCCAGCAGCTTCCTAGGGGCGGCCTATGGCTACACCTTC.

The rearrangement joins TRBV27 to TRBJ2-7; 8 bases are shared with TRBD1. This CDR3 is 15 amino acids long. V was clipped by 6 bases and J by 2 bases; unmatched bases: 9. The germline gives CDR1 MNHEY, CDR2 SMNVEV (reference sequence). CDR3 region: CASSPRTGRPYEQYF. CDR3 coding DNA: TGTGCCAGCAGCCCAAGGACAGGGCGCCCCTACGAGCAGTACTTC.

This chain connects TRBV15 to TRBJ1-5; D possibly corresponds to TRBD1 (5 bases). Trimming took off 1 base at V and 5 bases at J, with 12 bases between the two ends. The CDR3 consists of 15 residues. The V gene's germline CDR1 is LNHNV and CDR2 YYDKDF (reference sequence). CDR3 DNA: TGTGCCACCAGCAGAGGGGACTCAGGAGATCAGCCCCAGCATTTT. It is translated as CATSRGDSGDQPQHF.

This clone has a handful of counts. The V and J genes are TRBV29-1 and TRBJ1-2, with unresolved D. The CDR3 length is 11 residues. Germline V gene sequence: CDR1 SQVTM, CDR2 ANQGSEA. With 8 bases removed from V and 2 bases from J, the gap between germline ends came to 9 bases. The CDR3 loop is CSSVGNYGYTF. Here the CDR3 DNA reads TGCAGCAGCGTTGGGAACTATGGCTACACCTTC.

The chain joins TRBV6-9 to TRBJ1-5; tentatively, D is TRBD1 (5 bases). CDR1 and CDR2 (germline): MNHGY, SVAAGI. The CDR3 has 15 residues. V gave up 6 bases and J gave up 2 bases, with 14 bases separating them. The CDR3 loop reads CASRRGGRCNQPQHF. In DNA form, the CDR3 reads TGTGCCAGCAGGCGGGGGGGACGGTGCAATCAGCCCCAGCATTTT.

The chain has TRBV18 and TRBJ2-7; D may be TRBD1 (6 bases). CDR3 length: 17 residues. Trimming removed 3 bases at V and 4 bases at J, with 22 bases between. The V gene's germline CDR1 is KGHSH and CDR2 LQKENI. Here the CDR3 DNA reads TGTGCCAGCTCACCCCCTGGTCCGGACAGCTTGGCTTACGAGCAGTACTTC. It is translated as CASSPPGPDSLAYEQYF.

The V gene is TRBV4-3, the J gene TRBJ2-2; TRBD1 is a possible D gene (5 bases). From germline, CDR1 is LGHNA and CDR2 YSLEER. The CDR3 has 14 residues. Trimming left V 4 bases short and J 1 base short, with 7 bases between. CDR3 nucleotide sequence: TGCGCCAGCAGCCCAGGGTGGAACACCGGGGAGCTGTTTTTT. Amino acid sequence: CASSPGWNTGELFF.

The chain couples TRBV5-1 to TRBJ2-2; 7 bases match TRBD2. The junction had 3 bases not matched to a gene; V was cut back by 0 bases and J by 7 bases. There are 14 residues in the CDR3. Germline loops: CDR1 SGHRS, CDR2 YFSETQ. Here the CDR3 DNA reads TGCGCCAGCAGCTTGGGGCTAGCGGACGGGGAGCTGTTTTTT. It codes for CASSLGLADGELFF.

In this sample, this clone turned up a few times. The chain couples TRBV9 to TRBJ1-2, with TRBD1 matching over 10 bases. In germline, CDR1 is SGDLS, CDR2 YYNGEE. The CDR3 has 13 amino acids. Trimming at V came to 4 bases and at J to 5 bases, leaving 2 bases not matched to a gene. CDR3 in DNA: TGTGCCAGCAGCCCGGGACAGGGGTATGGCTACACCTTC. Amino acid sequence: CASSPGQGYGYTF.

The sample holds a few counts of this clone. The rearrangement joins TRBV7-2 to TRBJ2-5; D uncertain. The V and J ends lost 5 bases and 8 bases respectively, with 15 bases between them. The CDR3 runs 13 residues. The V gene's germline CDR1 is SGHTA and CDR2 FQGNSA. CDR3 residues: CASSTPRSETQYF. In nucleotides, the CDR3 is TGTGCCAGCAGCACACCCCGAAGCGAAACCCAGTACTTC.

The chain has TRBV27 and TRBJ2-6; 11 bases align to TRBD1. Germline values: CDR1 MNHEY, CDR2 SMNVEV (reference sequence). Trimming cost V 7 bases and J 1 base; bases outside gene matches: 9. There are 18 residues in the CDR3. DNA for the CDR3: TGTGCCAGCACCATGAGGACAGGGGGCTTTTCTGGGGCCAACGTCCTGACTTTC. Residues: CASTMRTGGFSGANVLTF.

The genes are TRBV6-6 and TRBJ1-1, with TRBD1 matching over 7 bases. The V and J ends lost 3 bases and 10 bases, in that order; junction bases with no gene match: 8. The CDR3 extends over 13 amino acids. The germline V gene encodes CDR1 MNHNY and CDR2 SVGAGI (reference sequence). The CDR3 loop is CASSYLTGASAFF. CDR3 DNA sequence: TGTGCCAGCAGTTATCTAACAGGGGCGTCAGCTTTCTTT.

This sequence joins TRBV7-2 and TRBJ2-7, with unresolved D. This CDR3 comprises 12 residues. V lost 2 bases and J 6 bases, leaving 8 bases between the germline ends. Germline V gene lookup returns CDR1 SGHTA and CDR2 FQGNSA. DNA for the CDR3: TGTGCCAGCAGCTTAATGGTGAGCGAGCAGTACTTC. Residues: CASSLMVSEQYF.

The CDR3: CASSEAVLGGVYGYTF. CDR3 coding DNA: TGTGCCAGCAGTGAAGCGGTCTTGGGGGGGGTCTATGGCTACACCTTC. The rearrangement joins TRBV2 to TRBJ1-2, with D possibly matching TRBD1 (5 bases). Trimming removed 0 bases from V and 4 bases from J, with 15 bases in between. The CDR3 is 16 residues long. Germline loops: CDR1 SNHLY, CDR2 FYNNEI.

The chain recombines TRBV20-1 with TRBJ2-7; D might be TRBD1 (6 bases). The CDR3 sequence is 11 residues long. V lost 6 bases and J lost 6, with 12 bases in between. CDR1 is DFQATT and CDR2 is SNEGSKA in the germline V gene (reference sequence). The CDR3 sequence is CSATGFPEQYF. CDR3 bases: TGCAGTGCCACAGGGTTCCCCGAGCAGTACTTC.

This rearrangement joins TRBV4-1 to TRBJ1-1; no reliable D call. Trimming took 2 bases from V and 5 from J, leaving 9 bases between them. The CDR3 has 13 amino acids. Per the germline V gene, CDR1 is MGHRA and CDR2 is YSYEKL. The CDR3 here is CASSQYGRTEAFF. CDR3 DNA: TGCGCCAGCAGCCAATACGGTAGAACTGAAGCTTTCTTT.

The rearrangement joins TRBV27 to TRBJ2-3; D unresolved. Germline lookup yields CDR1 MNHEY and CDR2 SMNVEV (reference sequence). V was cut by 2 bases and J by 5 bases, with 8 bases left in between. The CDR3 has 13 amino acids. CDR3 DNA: TGTGCCAGCAGTTTAAATCCAGGAGATACGCAGTATTTT. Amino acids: CASSLNPGDTQYF.

The CDR3 nucleotides are TGTGCAAGTCGCTTAGCCCGGGATACGCAGTATTTT. The encoded protein is CASRLARDTQYF. The rearrangement links TRBV12-2 to TRBJ2-3; the tabulated D call, TRBD2, remains unverified against the DNA. TRBV12-2 is assigned pseudogene status. This CDR3 contains 12 residues.

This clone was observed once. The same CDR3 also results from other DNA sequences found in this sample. The CDR3 sequence: CASSTGQGDQPQHF. The CDR3 DNA follows: TGTGCCAGCAGCACCGGACAGGGGGATCAGCCCCAGCATTTT. The chain recombines TRBV7-2 with TRBJ1-5, with 10 bases identical to TRBD1. This CDR3 is built from 14 residues. CDR1 and CDR2 from the germline V gene are SGHTA and FQGNSA. With V trimmed by 5 bases and J by 5 bases, 3 bases remained unmatched.

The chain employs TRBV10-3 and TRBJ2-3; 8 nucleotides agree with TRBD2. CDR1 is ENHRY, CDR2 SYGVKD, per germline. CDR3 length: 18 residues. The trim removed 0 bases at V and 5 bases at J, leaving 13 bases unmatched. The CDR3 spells CAISESRSGSGAGDTQYF. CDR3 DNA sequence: TGTGCCATCAGTGAGTCGCGGAGCGGGAGCGGAGCGGGAGATACGCAGTATTTT.

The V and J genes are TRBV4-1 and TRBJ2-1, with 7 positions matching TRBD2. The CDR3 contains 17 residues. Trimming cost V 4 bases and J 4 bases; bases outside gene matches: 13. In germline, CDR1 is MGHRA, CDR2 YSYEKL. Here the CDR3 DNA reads TGCGCCAGCAGCCCTAGATTGGCGGGAGCGACGTACAATGAGCAGTTCTTC. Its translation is CASSPRLAGATYNEQFF.

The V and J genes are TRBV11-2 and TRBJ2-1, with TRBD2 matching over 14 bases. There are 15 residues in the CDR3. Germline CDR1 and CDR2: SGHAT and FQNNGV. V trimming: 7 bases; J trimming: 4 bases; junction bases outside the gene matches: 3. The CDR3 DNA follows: TGTGCCAGCAACAGACTAGCGGGAGGGTACAATGAGCAGTTCTTC. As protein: CASNRLAGGYNEQFF.

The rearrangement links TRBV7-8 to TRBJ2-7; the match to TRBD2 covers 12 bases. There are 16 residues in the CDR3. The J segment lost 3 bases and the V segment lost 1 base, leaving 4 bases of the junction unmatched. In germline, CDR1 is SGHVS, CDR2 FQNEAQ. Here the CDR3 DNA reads TGTGCCAGCAGCTTAGACCTAGCGGGAGGGCTCTACGAGCAGTACTTC. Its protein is CASSLDLAGGLYEQYF.

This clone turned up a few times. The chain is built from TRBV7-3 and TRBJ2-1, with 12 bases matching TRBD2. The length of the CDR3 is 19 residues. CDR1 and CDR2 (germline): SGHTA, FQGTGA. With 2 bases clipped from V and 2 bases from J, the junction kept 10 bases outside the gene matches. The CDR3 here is CASSLSLAGGPSTYNEQFF. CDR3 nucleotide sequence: TGTGCCAGCAGCTTATCACTAGCGGGAGGCCCCAGCACCTACAATGAGCAGTTCTTC.